These 9 T cell receptor beta chains share one sample of origin, sequenced in a study of technical replicates of blood from a handful of donors (dated by TCRdb to about 2017). The library was built by means of the immunoSEQ multiplex PCR assay. TCRdb carries this immuneACCESS record with in-frame sequences only. Its versions omit some clonotypes, under half of them owing to an unresolved V gene in the studies checked, with the rest unexplained. This sample holds over 50,000 clones; about 89% were observed only once. 5.2% of the sample comes from the top ten. Sequencing was done on a sample of PBMCs. The receptors here all came from a human donor in good health. Some clones in this sample may be carry-over from other donors' samples.

The chain employs TRBV15 and TRBJ2-7; possible D gene TRBD2, 5 bases. The CDR3 consists of 13 residues. Trimming stripped 0 bases from V and 4 bases from J, with 7 bases between. CDR1 LNHNV and CDR2 YYDKDF come from the germline V gene (reference sequence). CDR3 sequence reads: CATSRDRGYEQYF. The CDR3 coding sequence is TGTGCCACCAGCAGAGATCGGGGTTACGAGCAGTACTTC.

This rearrangement joins TRBV5-6 to TRBJ2-6, with D unclear. CDR3 size: 15 residues. CDR1 is SGHDT, CDR2 YYEEEE, per germline. The V and J ends lost 4 bases and 1 base respectively, with 9 bases between them. The CDR3 loop is CASSSRHSGANVLTF. CDR3 DNA sequence: TGTGCCAGCAGCAGCAGACATTCTGGGGCCAACGTCCTGACTTTC.

The rearrangement joins TRBV14 to TRBJ1-3; 9 positions match TRBD1. The germline V gene has CDR1 SGHDN and CDR2 FVKESK. After removal of 4 bases from V and 3 bases from J, the junction contained 7 bases not matched to a gene. The CDR3 contains 16 residues. CDR3 sequence: CASSRKQGASGNTIYF. DNA for the CDR3: TGTGCCAGCAGCCGGAAACAGGGGGCAAGTGGAAACACCATATATTTT.

The J gene is TRBJ1-6, the V gene TRBV4-3; the match to TRBD1 covers 9 bases. J gave up 7 bases and V 4 bases, and 8 bases lay outside the gene matches. The CDR3 consists of 16 residues. Germline V lookup: CDR1 LGHNA, CDR2 YSLEER. The CDR3 DNA follows: TGCGCCAGCAGCCCCTACCCCACAGGGGGCAATTCACCCCTCCACTTT. Translating it yields CASSPYPTGGNSPLHF.

This clone showed up just a few times. The chain joins TRBV7-6 to TRBJ2-1; 12 bases fit TRBD2. Unmatched junction bases numbered 6, after V lost 2 bases and J lost 7 bases. The CDR3 has 16 amino acids. Per the germline V gene, CDR1 is SGHVS and CDR2 is FNYEAQ. CDR3 loop: CASSLTSGGRGNEQFF. CDR3 DNA: TGTGCCAGCAGCTTAACTAGCGGGGGGAGAGGAAATGAGCAGTTCTTC.

The rearrangement uses TRBV7-8 and TRBJ2-3; tentative D call: TRBD1 (7 bases). V was cut by 3 bases and J by 4 bases, with 17 bases left in between. The germline V gene has CDR1 SGHVS and CDR2 FQNEAQ. The CDR3 is made up of 16 amino acids. The chain's CDR3 is CASSFVPGGNPDTQYF. CDR3 in DNA: TGTGCCAGCAGCTTCGTGCCAGGGGGGAACCCAGATACGCAGTATTTT. The variable domain in full, with the rest retrieved from reference TRBV7-8 and TRBJ2-3, is GAGVSQSPRYKVAKRGQDVALRCDPISGHVSLFWYQQALGQGPEFLTYFQNEAQLDKSGLPSDRFFAERPEGSVSTLKIQRTQQEDSAVYLCASSFVPGGNPDTQYFGPGTRLTVL.

V usage is TRBV9 and J usage is TRBJ2-1, with D unresolved. Germline V CDR1 and CDR2: SGDLS, YYNGEE. The CDR3 extends over 15 amino acids. Trimming left V 0 bases short and J 0 bases short, with 7 bases between. The DNA for the CDR3 is TGTGCCAGCAGCGTAGGGTCGAGCTCCTACAATGAGCAGTTCTTC. This encodes CASSVGSSSYNEQFF.

The rearrangement uses TRBV5-6 and TRBJ2-7; possibly TRBD2 for D (7 bases). CDR3 length equals 17 residues. Germline values: CDR1 SGHDT, CDR2 YYEEEE. Deletions cut 0 bases from V and 7 bases from J, with 23 bases between. The CDR3 region is CASSLAILREIGGEQYF. The CDR3 DNA is TGTGCCAGCAGCTTGGCCATTTTGCGGGAGATAGGGGGGGAGCAGTACTTC.

This clone has just one count. The chain has TRBV21-1 and TRBJ1-1. TRBV21-1 is noted as a pseudogene. This CDR3 contains 21 residues. The DNA for the CDR3 is TGTGCCAGCAGCAAAATAAGGGAGAACAGCCGGGGGATTTCCCTGAACACTGAAGCTTTCTTT. Translation gives CASSKIRENSRGISLNTEAFF.